This T cell receptor beta chain appears in the sequencing data of a study of cytomegalovirus exposure and HLA in healthy donors. This PCR relied on a set of 60 Vbeta primers and 13 Jbeta primers. Some clones are missing from TCRdb's copy, which holds only in-frame ones; the method was immunoSEQ multiplex PCR. The top ten clones hold 1.5% to 2% of a sample with 110,000 to 150,000 clones, just over 70% of them seen once. Germline CDR1 is ENHRY and CDR2 is SYGVKD. This CDR3 comprises 13 residues. The V end lost 2 bases, the J end lost 3 bases, and 4 bases lay between the germline ends. This clonotype was obtained from a woman between 25 and 40 years old in good health and CMV-seronegative. The sample comprised PBMCs. This chain joins TRBV10-3 and TRBJ1-4; no reliable D call. The CDR3, as DNA: TGTGCCATCAGTGAGGGGCCTAATGAAAAACTGTTTTTT. As protein: CAISEGPNEKLFF.